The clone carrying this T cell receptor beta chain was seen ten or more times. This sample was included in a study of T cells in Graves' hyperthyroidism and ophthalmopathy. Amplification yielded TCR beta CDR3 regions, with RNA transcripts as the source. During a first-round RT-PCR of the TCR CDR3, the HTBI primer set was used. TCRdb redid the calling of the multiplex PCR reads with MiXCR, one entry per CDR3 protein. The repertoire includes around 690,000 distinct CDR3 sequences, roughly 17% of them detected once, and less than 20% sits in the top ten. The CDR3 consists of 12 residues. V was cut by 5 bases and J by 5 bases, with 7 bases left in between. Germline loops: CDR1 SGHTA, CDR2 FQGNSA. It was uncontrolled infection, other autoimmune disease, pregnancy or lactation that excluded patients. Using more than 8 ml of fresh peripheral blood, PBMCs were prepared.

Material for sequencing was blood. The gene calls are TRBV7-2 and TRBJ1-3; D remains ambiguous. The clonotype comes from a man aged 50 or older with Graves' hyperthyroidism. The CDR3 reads CASSLDRNTIYF. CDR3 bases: TGTGCCAGCAGCCTAGACCGAAACACCATATATTTT.